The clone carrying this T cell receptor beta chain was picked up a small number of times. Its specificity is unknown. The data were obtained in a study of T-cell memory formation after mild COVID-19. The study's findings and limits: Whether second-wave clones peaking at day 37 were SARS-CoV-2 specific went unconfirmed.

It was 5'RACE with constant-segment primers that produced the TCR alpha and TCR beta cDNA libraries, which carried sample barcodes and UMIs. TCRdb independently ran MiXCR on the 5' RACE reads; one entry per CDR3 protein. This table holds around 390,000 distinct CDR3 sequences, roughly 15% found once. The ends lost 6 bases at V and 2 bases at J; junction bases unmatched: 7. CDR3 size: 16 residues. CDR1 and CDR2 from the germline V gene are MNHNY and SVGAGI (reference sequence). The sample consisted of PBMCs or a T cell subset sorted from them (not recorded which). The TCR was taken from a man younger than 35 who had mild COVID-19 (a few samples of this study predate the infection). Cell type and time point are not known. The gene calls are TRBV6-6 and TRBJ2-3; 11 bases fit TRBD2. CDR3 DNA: TGTGCCAGCAGGGAGTCACTAGCGGGGGCCACAGATACGCAGTATTTT. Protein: CASRESLAGATDTQYF.